Only a few counts were recorded for the clone carrying this T cell receptor beta chain. This record belongs to a study of blood T cells in healthy people across ages. With 5 bases removed from V and 4 bases from J, the gap between germline ends came to 14 bases. CDR1 and CDR2 from the germline V gene are MDHEN and SYDVKM. The CDR3 is 14 residues long. Primed by a sample-barcoded 5' primer and a J-beta primer mix, a second PCR proceeded for roughly 6 to 12 cycles. TCRdb independently ran MiXCR on the 5' RACE reads; one entry per CDR3 protein. This repertoire shows about 800,000 distinct CDR3 sequences, around 25% found once; its top ten account for under 4.5%. This sample also appeared in a second study, on T cells of mothers and their children. From that second work: The study recruited three healthy Caucasian mothers and their six children as donors. It was related mother-child pairs that showed slightly higher overlap than unrelated pairs, without reaching significance.

This receptor was identified in a boy younger than 18 in good health. The sample taken for sequencing was blood. The rearrangement uses TRBV28 and TRBJ1-1; no clear D gene. For the CDR3, the DNA is TGTGCCAGCAGTCCCCGCGGAGGTGGCACTGAAGCTTTCTTT. Protein product: CASSPRGGGTEAFF.